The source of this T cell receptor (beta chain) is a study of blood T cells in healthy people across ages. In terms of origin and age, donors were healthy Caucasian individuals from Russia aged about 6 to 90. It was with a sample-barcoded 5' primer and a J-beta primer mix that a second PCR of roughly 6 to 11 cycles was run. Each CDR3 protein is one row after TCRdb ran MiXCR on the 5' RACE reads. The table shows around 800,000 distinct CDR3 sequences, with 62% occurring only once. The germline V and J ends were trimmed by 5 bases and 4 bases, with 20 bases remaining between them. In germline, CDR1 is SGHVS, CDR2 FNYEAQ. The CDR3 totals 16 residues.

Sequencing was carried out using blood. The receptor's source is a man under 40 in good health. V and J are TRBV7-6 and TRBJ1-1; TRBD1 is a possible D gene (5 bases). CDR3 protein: CASSPRSGLGSTEAFF. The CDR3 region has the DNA TGTGCCAGCAGCCCCCGTTCAGGGTTAGGGAGCACTGAAGCTTTCTTT.